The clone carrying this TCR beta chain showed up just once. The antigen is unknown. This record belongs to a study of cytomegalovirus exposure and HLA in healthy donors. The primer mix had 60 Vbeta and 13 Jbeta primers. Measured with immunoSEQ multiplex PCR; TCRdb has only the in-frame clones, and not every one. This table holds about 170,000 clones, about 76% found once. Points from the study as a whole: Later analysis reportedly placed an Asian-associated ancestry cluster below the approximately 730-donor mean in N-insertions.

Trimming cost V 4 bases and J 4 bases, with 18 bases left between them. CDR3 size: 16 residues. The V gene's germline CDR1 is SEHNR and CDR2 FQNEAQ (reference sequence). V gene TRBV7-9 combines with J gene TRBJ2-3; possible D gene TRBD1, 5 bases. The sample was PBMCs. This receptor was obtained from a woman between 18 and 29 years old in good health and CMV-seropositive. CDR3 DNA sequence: TGTGCCAGCAGCTCCCCGAGGCAGGGCGGTGCAGATACGCAGTATTTT. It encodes CASSSPRQGGADTQYF.